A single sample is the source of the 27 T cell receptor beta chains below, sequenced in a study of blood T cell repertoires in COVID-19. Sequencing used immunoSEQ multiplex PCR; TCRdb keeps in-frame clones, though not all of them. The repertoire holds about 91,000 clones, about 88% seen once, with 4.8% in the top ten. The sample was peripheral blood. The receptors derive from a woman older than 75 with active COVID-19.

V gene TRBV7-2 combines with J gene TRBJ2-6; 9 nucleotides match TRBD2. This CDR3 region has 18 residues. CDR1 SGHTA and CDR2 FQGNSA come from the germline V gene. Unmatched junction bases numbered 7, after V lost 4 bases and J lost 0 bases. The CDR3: CASSSWGLASSGANVLTF. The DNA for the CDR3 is TGTGCCAGCAGCTCGTGGGGACTAGCAAGCTCTGGGGCCAACGTCCTGACTTTC.

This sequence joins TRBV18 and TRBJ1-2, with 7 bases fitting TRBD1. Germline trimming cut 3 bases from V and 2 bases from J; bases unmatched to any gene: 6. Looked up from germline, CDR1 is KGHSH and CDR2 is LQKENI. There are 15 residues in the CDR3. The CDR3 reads CASSPRQGSNYGYTF. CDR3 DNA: TGTGCCAGCTCACCGAGACAGGGATCAAACTATGGCTACACCTTC.

In DNA, the CDR3 is TGTGCCAGCAGTTTTGGTAGCCAAGAGACCCAGTACTTC. It codes for CASSFGSQETQYF. The V call is TRBV28, the J call TRBJ2-5; D unresolved. Trimming left V 3 bases short and J 1 base short, with 6 bases between. Germline V gives CDR1 MDHEN, CDR2 SYDVKM. The CDR3 is 13 amino acids. Full variable domain (remainder filled in from reference TRBV28 and TRBJ2-5): DVKVTQSSRYLVKRTGEKVFLECVQDMDHENMFWYRQDPGLGLRLIYFSYDVKMKEKGDIPEGYSVSREKKERFSLILESASTNQTSMYLCASSFGSQETQYFGPGTRLLVL.

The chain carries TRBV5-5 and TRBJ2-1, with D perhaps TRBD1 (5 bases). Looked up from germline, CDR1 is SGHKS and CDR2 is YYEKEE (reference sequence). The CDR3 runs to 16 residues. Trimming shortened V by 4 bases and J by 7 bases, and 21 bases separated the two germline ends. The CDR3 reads CASSRTGQVGLNEQFF. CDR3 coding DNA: TGTGCCAGCAGCAGAACAGGCCAAGTCGGGCTAAATGAGCAGTTCTTC.

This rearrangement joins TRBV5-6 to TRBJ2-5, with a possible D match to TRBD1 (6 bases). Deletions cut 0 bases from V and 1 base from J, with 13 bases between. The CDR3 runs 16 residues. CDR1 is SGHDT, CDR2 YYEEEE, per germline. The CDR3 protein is CASSLDAGVIQETQYF. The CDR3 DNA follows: TGTGCCAGCAGCTTGGATGCAGGGGTTATCCAAGAGACCCAGTACTTC.

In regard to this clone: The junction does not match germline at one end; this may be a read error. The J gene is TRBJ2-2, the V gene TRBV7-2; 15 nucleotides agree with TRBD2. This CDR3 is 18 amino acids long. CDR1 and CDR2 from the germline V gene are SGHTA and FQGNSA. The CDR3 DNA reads TGTGCCAGCAGCACTCGGACTAGCGGGAGGGCGAAAACCGGGGAGCTGTTTTTT. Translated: CASSTRTSGRAKTGELFF.

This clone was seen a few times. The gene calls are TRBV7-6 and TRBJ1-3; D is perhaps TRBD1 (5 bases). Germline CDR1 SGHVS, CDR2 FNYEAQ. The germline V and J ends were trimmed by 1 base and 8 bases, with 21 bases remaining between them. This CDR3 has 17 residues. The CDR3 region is CASSLVGLGGQGDTIYF. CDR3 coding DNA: TGTGCCAGCAGCTTAGTCGGCTTGGGAGGGCAAGGGGACACCATATATTTT.

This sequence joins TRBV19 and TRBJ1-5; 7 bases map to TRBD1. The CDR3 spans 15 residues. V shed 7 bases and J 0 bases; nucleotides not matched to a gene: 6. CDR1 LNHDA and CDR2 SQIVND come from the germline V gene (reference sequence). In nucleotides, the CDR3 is TGTGCCAGTACTACAGGGGCCCATAGCAATCAGCCCCAGCATTTT. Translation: CASTTGAHSNQPQHF.

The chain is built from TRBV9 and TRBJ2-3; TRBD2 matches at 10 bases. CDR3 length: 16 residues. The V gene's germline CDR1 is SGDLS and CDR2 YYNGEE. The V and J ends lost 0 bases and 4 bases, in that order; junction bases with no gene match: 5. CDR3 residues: CASSVGSGRAPDTQYF. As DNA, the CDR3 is TGTGCCAGCAGCGTAGGCAGCGGGAGGGCCCCAGATACGCAGTATTTT.

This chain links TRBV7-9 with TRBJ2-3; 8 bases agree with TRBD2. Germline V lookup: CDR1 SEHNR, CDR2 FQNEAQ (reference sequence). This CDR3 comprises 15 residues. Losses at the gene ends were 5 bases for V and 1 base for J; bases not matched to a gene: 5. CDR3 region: CASSATSGRTDTQYF. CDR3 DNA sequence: TGTGCCAGCAGCGCTACTAGCGGACGCACAGATACGCAGTATTTT.

The CDR3 reads CASSQSSGQGGELFF. CDR3 bases: TGCGCCAGCAGCCAATCGTCCGGACAGGGCGGGGAGCTGTTTTTT. This chain links TRBV4-3 with TRBJ2-2, with 8 bases identical to TRBD1. The V gene end was trimmed by 2 bases and the J gene end by 7 bases; junction bases not matched to a gene: 6. This CDR3 has 15 amino acids. Germline CDR1 LGHNA, CDR2 YSLEER.

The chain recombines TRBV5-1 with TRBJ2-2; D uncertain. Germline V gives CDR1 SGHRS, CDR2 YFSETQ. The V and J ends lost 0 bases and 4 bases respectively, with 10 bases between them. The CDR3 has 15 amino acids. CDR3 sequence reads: CASSLAITSTGELFF. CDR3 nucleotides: TGCGCCAGCAGCTTGGCGATTACCAGCACCGGGGAGCTGTTTTTT.

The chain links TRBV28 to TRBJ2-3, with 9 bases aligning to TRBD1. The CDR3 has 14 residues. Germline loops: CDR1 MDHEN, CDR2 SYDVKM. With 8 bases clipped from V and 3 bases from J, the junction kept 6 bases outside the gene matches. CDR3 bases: TGTGCCAGCTCCGGGACAGGGTGGACAGATACGCAGTATTTT. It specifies CASSGTGWTDTQYF.

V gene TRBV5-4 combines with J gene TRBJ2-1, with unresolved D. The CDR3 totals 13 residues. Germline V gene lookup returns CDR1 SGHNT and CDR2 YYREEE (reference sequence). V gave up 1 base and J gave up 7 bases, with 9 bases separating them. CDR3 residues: CASSLSRFNEQFF. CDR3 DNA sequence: TGTGCCAGCAGCTTGAGCCGGTTTAATGAGCAGTTCTTC. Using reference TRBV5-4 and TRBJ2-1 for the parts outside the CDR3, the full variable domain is ETGVTQSPTHLIKTRGQQVTLRCSSQSGHNTVSWYQQALGQGPQFIFQYYREEENGRGNFPPRFSGLQFPNYSSELNVNALELDDSALYLCASSLSRFNEQFFGPGTRLTVL.

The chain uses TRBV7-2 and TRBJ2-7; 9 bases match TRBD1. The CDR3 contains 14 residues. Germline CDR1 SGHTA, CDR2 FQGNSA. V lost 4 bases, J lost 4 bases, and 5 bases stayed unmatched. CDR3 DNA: TGTGCCAGCAGCTGGGGGACAGGGTGGTACGAGCAGTACTTC. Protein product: CASSWGTGWYEQYF.

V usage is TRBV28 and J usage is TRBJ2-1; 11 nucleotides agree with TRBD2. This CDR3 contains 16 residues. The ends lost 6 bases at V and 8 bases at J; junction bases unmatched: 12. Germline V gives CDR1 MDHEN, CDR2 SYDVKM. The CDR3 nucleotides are TGTGCCAGCAGCCCACCGACGTCTAGCGGGAGGTATGAGCAGTTCTTC. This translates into CASSPPTSSGRYEQFF. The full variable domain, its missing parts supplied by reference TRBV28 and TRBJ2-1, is DVKVTQSSRYLVKRTGEKVFLECVQDMDHENMFWYRQDPGLGLRLIYFSYDVKMKEKGDIPEGYSVSREKKERFSLILESASTNQTSMYLCASSPPTSSGRYEQFFGPGTRLTVL.

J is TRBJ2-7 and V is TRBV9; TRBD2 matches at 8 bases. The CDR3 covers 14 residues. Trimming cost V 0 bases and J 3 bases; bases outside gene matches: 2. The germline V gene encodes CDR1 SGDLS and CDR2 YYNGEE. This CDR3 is CASSVAGTSYEQYF. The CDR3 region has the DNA TGTGCCAGCAGCGTAGCTGGGACTAGCTACGAGCAGTACTTC. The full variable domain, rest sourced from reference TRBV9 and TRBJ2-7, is DSGVTQTPKHLITATGQRVTLRCSPRSGDLSVYWYQQSLDQGLQFLIQYYNGEERAKGNILERFSAQQFPDLHSELNLSSLELGDSALYFCASSVAGTSYEQYFGPGTRLTVT.

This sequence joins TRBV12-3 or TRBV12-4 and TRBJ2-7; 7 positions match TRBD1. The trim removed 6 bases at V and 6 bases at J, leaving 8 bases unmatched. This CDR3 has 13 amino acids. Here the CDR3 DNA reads TGTGCCAGCAGGAGGGACAGCCTTCGCGAGCAGTACTTC. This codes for CASRRDSLREQYF.

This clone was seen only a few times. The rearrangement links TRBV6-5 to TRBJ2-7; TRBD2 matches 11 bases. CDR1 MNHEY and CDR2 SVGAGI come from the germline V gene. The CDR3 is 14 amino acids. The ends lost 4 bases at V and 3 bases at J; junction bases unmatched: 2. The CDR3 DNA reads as TGTGCCAGCAGTTCCGGGACTAGCGGCTACGAGCAGTACTTC. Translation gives CASSSGTSGYEQYF.

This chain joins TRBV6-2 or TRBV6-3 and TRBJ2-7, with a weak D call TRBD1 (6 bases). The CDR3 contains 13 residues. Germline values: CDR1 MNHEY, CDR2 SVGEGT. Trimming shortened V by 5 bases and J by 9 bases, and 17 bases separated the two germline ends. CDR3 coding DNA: TGTGCCAGCAGTATGGGACACCACATGGGGCAGTACTTC. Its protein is CASSMGHHMGQYF.

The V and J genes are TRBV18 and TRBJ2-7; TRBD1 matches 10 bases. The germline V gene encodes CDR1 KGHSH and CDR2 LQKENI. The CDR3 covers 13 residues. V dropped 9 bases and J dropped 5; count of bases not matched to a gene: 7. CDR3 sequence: CASRPGQGHEQYF. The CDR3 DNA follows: TGTGCCAGTAGACCGGGACAGGGGCACGAGCAGTACTTC.

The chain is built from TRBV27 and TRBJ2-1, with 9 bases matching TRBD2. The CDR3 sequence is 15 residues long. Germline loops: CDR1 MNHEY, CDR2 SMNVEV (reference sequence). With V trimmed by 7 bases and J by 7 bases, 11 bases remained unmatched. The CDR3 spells CASNPLAGAENEQFF. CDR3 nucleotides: TGTGCCAGCAACCCGTTAGCGGGAGCGGAAAATGAGCAGTTCTTC.

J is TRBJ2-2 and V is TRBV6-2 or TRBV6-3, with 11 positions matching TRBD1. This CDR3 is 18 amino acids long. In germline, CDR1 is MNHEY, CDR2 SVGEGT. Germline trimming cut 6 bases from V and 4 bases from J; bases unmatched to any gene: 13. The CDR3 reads CASSPPNPGQGGTGELFF. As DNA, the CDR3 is TGTGCCAGCAGCCCGCCGAACCCGGGACAGGGGGGCACCGGGGAGCTGTTTTTT.

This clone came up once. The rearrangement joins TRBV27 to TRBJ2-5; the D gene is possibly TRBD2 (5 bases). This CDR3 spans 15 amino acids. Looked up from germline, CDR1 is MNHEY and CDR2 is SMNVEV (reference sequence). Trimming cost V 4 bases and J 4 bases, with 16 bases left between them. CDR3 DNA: TGTGCCAGCAGTTCTCGGGGTGAAGAGGTAGAGACCCAGTACTTC. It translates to CASSSRGEEVETQYF.

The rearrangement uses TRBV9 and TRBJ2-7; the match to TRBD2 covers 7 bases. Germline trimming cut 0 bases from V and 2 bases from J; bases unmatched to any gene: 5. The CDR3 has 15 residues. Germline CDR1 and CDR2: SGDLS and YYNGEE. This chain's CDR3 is CASSVGGSGAYEQYF. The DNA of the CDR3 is TGTGCCAGCAGCGTAGGCGGGAGTGGGGCCTACGAGCAGTACTTC.

CDR3 nucleotide sequence: TGTGCCAGCAGCTCCCTCGGGACAGGGCGATCACCCCTCCACTTT. Amino acids: CASSSLGTGRSPLHF. The rearrangement joins TRBV6-5 to TRBJ1-6; TRBD1 agrees at 9 bases. CDR3 length: 15 amino acids. In germline, CDR1 is MNHEY, CDR2 SVGAGI. J lost 10 bases, V lost 6 bases, and 10 bases had no gene match.

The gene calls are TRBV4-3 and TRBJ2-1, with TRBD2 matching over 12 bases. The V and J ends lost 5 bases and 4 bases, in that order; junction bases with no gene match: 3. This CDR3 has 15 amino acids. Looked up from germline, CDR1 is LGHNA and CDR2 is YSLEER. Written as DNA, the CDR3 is TGCGCCAGCAGCGCCGGACTAGCGGGATACAATGAGCAGTTCTTC. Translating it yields CASSAGLAGYNEQFF.